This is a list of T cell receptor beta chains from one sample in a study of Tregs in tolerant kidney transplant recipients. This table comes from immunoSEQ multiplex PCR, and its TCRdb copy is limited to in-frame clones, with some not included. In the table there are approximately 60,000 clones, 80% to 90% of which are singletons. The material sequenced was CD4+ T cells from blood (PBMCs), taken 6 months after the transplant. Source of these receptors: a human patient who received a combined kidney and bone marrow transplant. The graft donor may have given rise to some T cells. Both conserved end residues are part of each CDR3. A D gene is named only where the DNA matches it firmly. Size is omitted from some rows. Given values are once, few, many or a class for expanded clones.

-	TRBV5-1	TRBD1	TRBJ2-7	CASSWGRQGAYEQYF	TGCGCCAGCAGCTGGGGGAGACAGGGGGCTTACGAGCAGTACTTC
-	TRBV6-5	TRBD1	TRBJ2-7	CASSYSRTGPYEQYF	TGTGCCAGCAGTTACTCACGGACAGGGCCCTACGAGCAGTACTTC
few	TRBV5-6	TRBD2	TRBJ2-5	CASSSLAGGRETQYF	TGTGCCAGCAGCTCACTAGCGGGAGGGAGAGAGACCCAGTACTTC
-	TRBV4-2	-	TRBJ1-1	CASSQFRATEAFF	TGTGCCAGCAGCCAATTCAGGGCCACTGAAGCTTTCTTT
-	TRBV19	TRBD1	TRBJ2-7	CASSIQTGWYEQYF	TGTGCCAGTAGTATCCAGACAGGGTGGTACGAGCAGTACTTC
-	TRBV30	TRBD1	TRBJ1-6	CAYNSGTGVSPLHF	TGTGCCTACAATTCTGGGACAGGGGTTTCCCCCCTCCACTTT
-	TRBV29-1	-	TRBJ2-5	CSVEERLLDRRGETQYF	TGCAGCGTTGAGGAGAGACTTTTGGACAGGCGGGGAGAGACCCAGTACTTC
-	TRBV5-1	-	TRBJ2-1	CASGDRGQVNEQFF	TGCGCCAGCGGTGATCGTGGGCAGGTAAATGAGCAGTTCTTC
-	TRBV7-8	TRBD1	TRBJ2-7	CASRRTGAPYEQYF	TGTGCCAGCAGAAGGACAGGGGCCCCCTACGAGCAGTACTTC
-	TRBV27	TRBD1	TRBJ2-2	CASSFLGQGVTGELFF	TGTGCCAGCAGTTTCCTCGGACAGGGTGTCACCGGGGAGCTGTTTTTT
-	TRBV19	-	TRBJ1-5	CASSIGGGGGQPQHF	TGTGCCAGTAGTATAGGCGGGGGAGGCGGACAGCCCCAGCATTTT
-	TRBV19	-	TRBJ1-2	CASSMTGREGGYTF	TGTGCCAGTAGTATGACAGGCCGAGAGGGTGGCTACACCTTC
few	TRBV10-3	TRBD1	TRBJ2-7	CAISGTGAYEQYF	TGTGCCATCAGCGGGACAGGGGCCTACGAGCAGTACTTC
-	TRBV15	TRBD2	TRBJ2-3	CATSIGIAGLDTQYF	TGTGCCACCAGCATCGGGATAGCGGGATTAGATACGCAGTATTTT
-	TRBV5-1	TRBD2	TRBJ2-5	CASSSGGGGASEETQYF	TGCGCCAGCAGCTCCGGTGGCGGGGGGGCCAGTGAGGAGACCCAGTACTTC
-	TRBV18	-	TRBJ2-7	CASSPRGSSEGLEQYF	TGTGCCAGCTCACCACGTGGGTCTAGCGAAGGATTAGAGCAGTACTTC
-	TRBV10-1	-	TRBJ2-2	CASSESYGDTGELFF	TGCGCCAGCAGTGAGTCATACGGAGACACCGGGGAGCTGTTTTTT
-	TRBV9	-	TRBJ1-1	CASSVDPFVDTEAFF	TGTGCCAGCAGCGTAGATCCCTTTGTCGACACTGAAGCTTTCTTT
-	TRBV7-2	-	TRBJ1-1	CASSLGFLNTEAFF	TGTGCCAGCAGCTTAGGTTTTCTCAACACTGAAGCTTTCTTT
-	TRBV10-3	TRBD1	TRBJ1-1	CAIRDWTGRNTEAFF	TGTGCCATCAGAGACTGGACAGGGCGGAACACTGAAGCTTTCTTT
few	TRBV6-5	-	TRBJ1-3	CASRDNGRNTIYF	TGTGCCAGCAGAGACAACGGGAGAAACACCATATATTTT
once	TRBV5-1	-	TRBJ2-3	CASREGGYTDTQYF	TGCGCCAGCAGGGAGGGCGGGTACACAGATACGCAGTATTTT
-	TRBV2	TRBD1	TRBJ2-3	CASIRGTGGFSSTDTQYF	TGTGCCAGCATTCGGGGGACAGGGGGCTTCTCTAGCACAGATACGCAGTATTTT
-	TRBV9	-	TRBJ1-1	CASSVDPGSEAFF	TGTGCCAGCAGCGTAGATCCGGGGTCTGAAGCTTTCTTT
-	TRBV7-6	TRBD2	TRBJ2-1	CASSLGLAGSSYNEQFF	TGTGCCAGCAGCTTAGGGCTAGCGGGTAGCTCCTACAATGAGCAGTTCTTC
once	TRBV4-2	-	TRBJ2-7	CASSQAVGPYEQYF	TGTGCCAGCAGCCAAGCGGTGGGGCCCTACGAGCAGTACTTC
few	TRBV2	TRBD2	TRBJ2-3	CASSVSGLAGGIDTQYF	TGTGCCAGCAGTGTCTCAGGACTAGCGGGGGGGATAGATACGCAGTATTTT
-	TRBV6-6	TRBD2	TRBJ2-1	CASSFRTSGVNEQFF	TGTGCCAGCAGTTTTCGGACTAGCGGGGTAAATGAGCAGTTCTTC
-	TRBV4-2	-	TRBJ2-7	CASSQALISEQYF	TGTGCCAGCAGCCAAGCCCTTATATCCGAGCAGTACTTC
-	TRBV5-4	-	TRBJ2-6	CASSLRESGANVLTF	TGTGCCAGCAGCCTGAGGGAGTCTGGGGCCAACGTCCTGACTTTC
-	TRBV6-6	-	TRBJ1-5	CASTTRGGLGSQPQHF	TGTGCCAGCACTACACGTGGAGGGCTAGGGAGTCAGCCCCAGCATTTT
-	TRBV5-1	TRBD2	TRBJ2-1	CASTKRGVRNEQFF	TGCGCCAGCACCAAGCGGGGGGTTAGGAATGAGCAGTTCTTC
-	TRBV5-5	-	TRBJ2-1	CASSLFSAYNEQFF	TGTGCCAGCAGCTTGTTTAGCGCCTACAATGAGCAGTTCTTC
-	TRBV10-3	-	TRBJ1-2	CAISESHQANYGYTF	TGTGCCATCAGTGAGTCACACCAGGCTAACTATGGCTACACCTTC
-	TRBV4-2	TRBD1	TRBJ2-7	CASSRSPGQGVSYEQYF	TGTGCCAGCAGCCGCTCCCCAGGACAGGGGGTTTCCTACGAGCAGTACTTC
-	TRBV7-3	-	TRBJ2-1	CASSLTQSTNEQFF	TGTGCCAGCAGCTTAACGCAAAGCACCAATGAGCAGTTCTTC
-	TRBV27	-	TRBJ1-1	CASSLIVGNTEAFF	TGTGCCAGCAGTTTGATCGTCGGGAACACTGAAGCTTTCTTT
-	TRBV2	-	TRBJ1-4	CASIDAGRSNEKLFF	TGTGCCAGCATAGATGCGGGACGGAGTAATGAAAAACTGTTTTTT
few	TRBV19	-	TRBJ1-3	CASSTGAAGNTIYF	TGTGCCAGTAGTACAGGGGCGGCCGGAAACACCATATATTTT
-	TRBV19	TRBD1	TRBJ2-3	CASSIGQVETDTQYF	TGTGCCAGTAGTATCGGACAGGTCGAGACAGATACGCAGTATTTT
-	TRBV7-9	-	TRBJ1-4	CASSPGRRGEKLFF	TGTGCCAGCAGCCCCGGTAGAAGGGGAGAAAAACTGTTTTTT
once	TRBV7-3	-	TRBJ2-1	CASSYRGSNEQFF	TGTGCCAGCAGCTACCGGGGGTCTAATGAGCAGTTCTTC
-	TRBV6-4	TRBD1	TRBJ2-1	CASSEQGAYNEQFF	TGTGCCAGCAGTGAACAGGGGGCTTACAATGAGCAGTTCTTC
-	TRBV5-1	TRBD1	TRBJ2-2	CASSGDRGLNTGELFF	TGCGCCAGCAGCGGGGACAGGGGGTTAAACACCGGGGAGCTGTTTTTT
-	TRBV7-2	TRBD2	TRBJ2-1	CASSLWTSGGFWGEQFF	TGTGCCAGCAGCTTGTGGACTAGCGGGGGTTTTTGGGGTGAGCAGTTCTTC
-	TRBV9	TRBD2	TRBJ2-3	CASSRRGTSGAADTQYF	TGTGCCAGCAGCAGACGCGGGACTAGCGGTGCGGCAGATACGCAGTATTTT
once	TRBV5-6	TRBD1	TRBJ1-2	CASSPQTGTGVYGYTF	TGTGCCAGCAGCCCACAAACCGGGACAGGGGTGTATGGCTACACCTTC
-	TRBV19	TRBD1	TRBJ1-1	CASRELRGQGAGTEAFF	TGTGCCAGTAGGGAGCTTCGGGGACAGGGGGCGGGCACTGAAGCTTTCTTT
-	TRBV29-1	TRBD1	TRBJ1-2	CSVDGTGGYGYTF	TGCAGCGTTGACGGGACAGGGGGGTATGGCTACACCTTC
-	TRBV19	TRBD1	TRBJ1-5	CASSRQGWLSNQPQHF	TGTGCCAGTAGTAGACAGGGATGGCTTAGCAATCAGCCCCAGCATTTT
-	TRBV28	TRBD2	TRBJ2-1	CASSRRQRGIYNEQFF	TGTGCCAGCAGTCGCCGACAGCGGGGGATCTACAATGAGCAGTTCTTC
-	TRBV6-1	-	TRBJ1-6	CASSEAGVGSPLHF	TGTGCCAGCAGTGAAGCCGGGGTGGGTTCACCCCTCCACTTT
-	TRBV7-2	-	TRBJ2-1	CASSFGLSNEQFF	TGTGCCAGCAGCTTTGGACTCAGCAATGAGCAGTTCTTC
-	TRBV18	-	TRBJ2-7	CASSPSGRDEQYF	TGTGCCAGCTCACCATCGGGTCGGGACGAGCAGTACTTC
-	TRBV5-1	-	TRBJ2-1	CASSLDGGSYNEQFF	TGCGCCAGCAGCTTGGATGGGGGGTCCTACAATGAGCAGTTCTTC
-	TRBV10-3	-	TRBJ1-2	CAITSGVDGYTF	TGTGCCATCACCTCCGGGGTTGATGGCTACACCTTC
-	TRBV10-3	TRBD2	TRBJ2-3	CAISDVVRGGGTDTQYF	TGTGCCATCAGTGATGTCGTGCGGGGGGGTGGCACAGATACGCAGTATTTT